These 23 T cell receptor beta chains were sequenced from one sample in a study of cytomegalovirus exposure and HLA in healthy donors. PCR amplification relied on 60 Vbeta primers (plus 13 Jbeta primers). Assay used: immunoSEQ multiplex PCR; TCRdb lists only in-frame clones, some missing. Recorded for this sample: 75,000 to 80,000 clones. Sequenced material: PBMCs. The receptors derive from a man aged 18-30 years in good health and CMV-seropositive.

CDR3 residues: CASSLRGSELSEQYF. The CDR3 DNA reads TGTGCCAGCAGCTTACGAGGGTCGGAGCTCTCCGAGCAGTACTTC. The chain couples TRBV7-9 to TRBJ2-7; D is possibly TRBD2 (5 bases). The V gene's germline CDR1 is SEHNR and CDR2 FQNEAQ (reference sequence). The V gene lost 2 bases and the J gene lost 6 bases, with 17 bases spanning the gap. This CDR3 has 15 amino acids.

This chain joins TRBV30 and TRBJ2-7; 7 bases map to TRBD1. CDR1 GTSNPN and CDR2 SVGIG come from the germline V gene (reference sequence). The CDR3 consists of 13 residues. The junction had 7 bases not matched to a gene; V was cut back by 5 bases and J by 3 bases. CDR3 nucleotide sequence: TGTGCCTGGGTCGGCAGGGGGAGCTACGAGCAGTACTTC. It specifies CAWVGRGSYEQYF.

This rearrangement joins TRBV19 to TRBJ1-1; 7 bases align to TRBD1. The germline CDR1 and CDR2 sequences are LNHDA and SQIVND (reference sequence). The CDR3 is 13 amino acids. V lost 8 bases to trimming and J lost 6 bases; unmatched junction nucleotides: 9. Written as DNA, the CDR3 is TGTGCCAGTTCTGACAGGGAACGACCTGAAGCTTTCTTT. Amino acids: CASSDRERPEAFF.

The V and J genes are TRBV19 and TRBJ1-5; 7 positions agree with TRBD1. Germline V CDR1 and CDR2: LNHDA, SQIVND (reference sequence). The CDR3 is 17 residues long. With V trimmed by 4 bases and J by 3 bases, 12 bases remained unmatched. CDR3 amino acids: CASSRRRQGGYNQPQHF. DNA of the CDR3: TGTGCCAGTAGTAGACGTCGGCAGGGGGGTTACAATCAGCCCCAGCATTTT.

The J gene is TRBJ1-2, the V gene TRBV6-5; D call uncertain. This CDR3 comprises 14 residues. Per the germline V gene, CDR1 is MNHEY and CDR2 is SVGAGI. V lost 4 bases and J 8 bases, leaving 17 bases between the germline ends. CDR3 amino acids: CASSSEAPLGGYTF. CDR3 nucleotide sequence: TGTGCCAGCAGTTCGGAGGCCCCCCTGGGGGGCTACACCTTC.

V usage is TRBV9 and J usage is TRBJ2-3; 9 nucleotides line up with TRBD2. After removal of 3 bases from V and 5 bases from J, the junction contained 7 bases not matched to a gene. CDR1 SGDLS and CDR2 YYNGEE come from the germline V gene. CDR3 length: 15 amino acids. CDR3 sequence: CASSAGTSLEDTQYF. CDR3 sequence (DNA): TGTGCCAGCAGCGCCGGGACTAGCTTGGAAGATACGCAGTATTTT. The variable domain in full, completed from reference TRBV9 and TRBJ2-3, reads DSGVTQTPKHLITATGQRVTLRCSPRSGDLSVYWYQQSLDQGLQFLIQYYNGEERAKGNILERFSAQQFPDLHSELNLSSLELGDSALYFCASSAGTSLEDTQYFGPGTRLTVL.

The chain is built from TRBV28 and TRBJ2-1, with D possibly being TRBD2 (5 bases). Trimming took off 6 bases at V and 0 bases at J, with 15 bases between the two ends. The CDR3 is 16 amino acids. Germline CDR1 is MDHEN and CDR2 is SYDVKM. The CDR3 loop is CASRMGAVSSYNEQFF. Here the CDR3 DNA reads TGTGCCAGCAGGATGGGAGCGGTGAGCTCCTACAATGAGCAGTTCTTC.

V gene TRBV6-5 combines with J gene TRBJ2-7, with TRBD1 matching 9 bases. Germline V CDR1 and CDR2: MNHEY, SVGAGI. The CDR3 length is 16 residues. The V gene end was trimmed by 3 bases and the J gene end by 3 bases; junction bases not matched to a gene: 9. The CDR3 DNA follows: TGTGCCAGCAGTTATCGGGGGACAGGGATTGACTACGAGCAGTACTTC. This codes for CASSYRGTGIDYEQYF.

V gene TRBV11-2 combines with J gene TRBJ1-4, with 9 bases fitting TRBD1. Germline CDR1 SGHAT, CDR2 FQNNGV. With V trimmed by 4 bases and J by 8 bases, 8 bases remained unmatched. The CDR3 contains 15 residues. The CDR3, as DNA: TGTGCCAGCAGCTCCGGGACAGGGATTCAGGAAAAACTGTTTTTT. It specifies CASSSGTGIQEKLFF.

As for this clone: At one end, the junction sequence differs from germline, possibly due to a read error. This rearrangement joins TRBV11-2 to TRBJ1-1; 7 nucleotides match TRBD1. The CDR3 consists of 15 residues. CDR1 and CDR2 from the germline V gene are SGHAT and FQNNGV. In nucleotides, the CDR3 is TGTGCCAGCAGCTTAGAGACAGGGACGAACGCTGAAGCTTTCTTT. Protein product: CASSLETGTNAEAFF. Complete variable domain (other parts from reference TRBV11-2 and TRBJ1-1): EAGVAQSPRYKIIEKRQSVAFWCNPISGHATLYWYQQILGQGPKLLIQFQNNGVVDDSQLPKDRFSAERLKGVDSTLKIQPAKLEDSAVYLCASSLETGTNAEAFFGQGTRLTVV.

The chain uses TRBV29-1 and TRBJ1-2; TRBD1 is a possible D gene (6 bases). Germline CDR1 and CDR2: SQVTM and ANQGSEA. The CDR3 has 13 residues. Trimming took 6 bases from V and 4 from J, leaving 15 bases between them. Here the CDR3 reads CSVRQDPGYGYTF. The CDR3 coding sequence is TGCAGCGTCAGACAGGACCCTGGCTATGGCTACACCTTC.

The gene calls are TRBV6-4 and TRBJ2-5, with 7 bases that match TRBD1. TRBJ2-7 matches the DNA end more closely, so the J call is doubtful. The V gene's germline CDR1 is MRHNA and CDR2 SNTAGT. There are 13 residues in the CDR3. DNA of the CDR3: TGTGCCAGGGCGGACAGGAAGACCTACGAGCAGTACTTC. Protein sequence: CARADRKTYEQYF.

The V gene is TRBV12-5, the J gene TRBJ2-3; a possible D gene is TRBD1 (6 bases). V shed 2 bases and J shed 1 base, with 10 bases lying between them. Germline V gene sequence: CDR1 LGHNT, CDR2 FRNRAP. The CDR3 sequence is 15 residues long. Written as DNA, the CDR3 is TGTGCTAGTGGTTTGTTGGGACACGGCACAGATACGCAGTATTTT. It translates to CASGLLGHGTDTQYF. Complete variable domain (other parts from reference TRBV12-5 and TRBJ2-3): DARVTQTPRHKVTEMGQEVTMRCQPILGHNTVFWYRQTMMQGLELLAYFRNRAPLDDSGMPKDRFSAEMPDATLATLKIQPSEPRDSAVYFCASGLLGHGTDTQYFGPGTRLTVL.

The rearrangement uses TRBV28 and TRBJ2-5, with TRBD2 matching 7 bases. The CDR3 has 15 amino acids. Germline assignment: CDR1 MDHEN and CDR2 SYDVKM. Trimming cost V 3 bases and J 1 base; bases outside gene matches: 5. CDR3 region: CASSFPLAVQETQYF. CDR3 DNA sequence: TGTGCCAGCAGTTTCCCCCTAGCGGTCCAAGAGACCCAGTACTTC. The complete variable domain, with remaining parts taken from reference TRBV28 and TRBJ2-5, reads DVKVTQSSRYLVKRTGEKVFLECVQDMDHENMFWYRQDPGLGLRLIYFSYDVKMKEKGDIPEGYSVSREKKERFSLILESASTNQTSMYLCASSFPLAVQETQYFGPGTRLLVL.

The rearrangement links TRBV5-1 to TRBJ2-2; D not certain. Germline assignment: CDR1 SGHRS and CDR2 YFSETQ. The CDR3 length is 12 residues. The ends were cut back, 7 bases at V and 8 bases at J, with 12 bases in the middle. CDR3 sequence reads: CASQVSGGELFF. Here the CDR3 DNA reads TGCGCCAGCCAGGTGTCAGGAGGGGAGCTGTTTTTT.

The chain links TRBV5-4 to TRBJ2-7, with TRBD1 matching over 8 bases. Germline V CDR1 and CDR2: SGHNT, YYREEE (reference sequence). V was pared by 4 bases and J by 6 bases, with 12 bases of the junction left unmatched. The CDR3 loop spans 15 amino acids. CDR3 loop: CASSPAGTGGLEQYF. In nucleotides, the CDR3 is TGTGCCAGCAGCCCGGCCGGCACAGGGGGGCTCGAGCAGTACTTC. The full variable domain, with the rest looked up from reference TRBV5-4 and TRBJ2-7, is ETGVTQSPTHLIKTRGQQVTLRCSSQSGHNTVSWYQQALGQGPQFIFQYYREEENGRGNFPPRFSGLQFPNYSSELNVNALELDDSALYLCASSPAGTGGLEQYFGPGTRLTVT.

The V call is TRBV5-1, the J call TRBJ2-3, with D tentatively TRBD2 (5 bases). Germline-derived CDR1 and CDR2 are SGHRS and YFSETQ. V dropped 4 bases and J dropped 1 base, with 10 bases sitting between them. This CDR3 spans 14 amino acids. In nucleotides, the CDR3 is TGCGCCAGCAGCAGGGAGAGGGGCACAGATACGCAGTATTTT. Translated: CASSRERGTDTQYF.

The chain links TRBV19 to TRBJ1-1; D uncertain. Germline values: CDR1 LNHDA, CDR2 SQIVND (reference sequence). Trimming took 10 bases from V and 3 from J, leaving 24 bases between them. This CDR3 is built from 16 residues. CDR3 coding DNA: TGTGCCACCTCCCCCTGGGCGTACGGTACGGACACTGAAGCTTTCTTT. It codes for CATSPWAYGTDTEAFF. Complete variable domain (other parts from reference TRBV19 and TRBJ1-1): DGGITQSPKYLFRKEGQNVTLSCEQNLNHDAMYWYRQDPGQGLRLIYYSQIVNDFQKGDIAEGYSVSREKKESFPLTVTSAQKNPTAFYLCATSPWAYGTDTEAFFGQGTRLTVV.

The chain is built from TRBV5-5 and TRBJ1-5, with a tentative D call TRBD1 (5 bases). This CDR3 region has 19 residues. Trimming shortened V by 1 base and J by 2 bases, and 22 bases separated the two germline ends. CDR1 is SGHKS, CDR2 YYEKEE, per germline (reference sequence). DNA for the CDR3: TGTGCCAGCAGCTTGACCATGCGGGACGGGGGTGTGGGCAATCAGCCCCAGCATTTT. Protein sequence: CASSLTMRDGGVGNQPQHF.

This CDR3 reads CASSLPASGQETQYF. In nucleotides, the CDR3 is TGTGCCAGCAGCTTGCCGGCTAGCGGCCAAGAGACCCAGTACTTC. This sequence joins TRBV5-6 and TRBJ2-5; TRBD2 matches at 7 bases. The J segment lost 1 base and the V segment lost 1 base, leaving 4 bases of the junction unmatched. Germline-derived CDR1 and CDR2 are SGHDT and YYEEEE. CDR3 size: 15 residues.

For this clone: Other DNA sequences in this specimen translate into the identical CDR3. This chain uses TRBV27 with TRBJ2-7, with D possibly being TRBD1 (5 bases). Between the trimmed V and J ends, which lost 4 bases and 4 bases, there was a span of 8 bases. Germline V gene sequence: CDR1 MNHEY, CDR2 SMNVEV (reference sequence). The CDR3 sequence is 12 residues long. The CDR3 DNA reads TGTGCCAGCAGTTCTACAGGATACGAGCAGTACTTC. It specifies CASSSTGYEQYF.

The V call is TRBV9, the J call TRBJ1-1; D perhaps matches TRBD1 (5 bases). Between the trimmed V and J ends, which lost 0 bases and 4 bases, there was a span of 7 bases. The CDR3 is 13 amino acids. Germline CDR1 reads SGDLS; CDR2 reads YYNGEE. CDR3 nucleotide sequence: TGTGCCAGCAGCGTAGGGAGGGGCACTGAAGCTTTCTTT. Amino acids: CASSVGRGTEAFF.

The V call is TRBV6-1, the J call TRBJ2-3; 9 nucleotides match TRBD2. V lost 2 bases to trimming and J lost 2 bases; unmatched junction nucleotides: 2. Germline V gene lookup returns CDR1 MNHNS and CDR2 SASEGT. The length of the CDR3 is 15 residues. CDR3: CASSELAGTTDTQYF. The DNA for the CDR3 is TGTGCCAGCAGTGAACTAGCGGGGACCACAGATACGCAGTATTTT.